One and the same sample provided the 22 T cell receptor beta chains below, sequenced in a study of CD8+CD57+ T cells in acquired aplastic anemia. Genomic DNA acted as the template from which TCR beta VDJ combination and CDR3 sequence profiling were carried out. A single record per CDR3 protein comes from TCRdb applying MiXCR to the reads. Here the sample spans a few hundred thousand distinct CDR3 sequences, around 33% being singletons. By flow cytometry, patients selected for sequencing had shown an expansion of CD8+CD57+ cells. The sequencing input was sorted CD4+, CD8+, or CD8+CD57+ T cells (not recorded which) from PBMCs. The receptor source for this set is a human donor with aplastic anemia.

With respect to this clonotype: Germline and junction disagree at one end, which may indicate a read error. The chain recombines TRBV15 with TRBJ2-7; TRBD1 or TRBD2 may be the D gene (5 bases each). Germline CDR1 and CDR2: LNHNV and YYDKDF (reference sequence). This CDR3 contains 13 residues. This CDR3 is CATSRDGAYERYF. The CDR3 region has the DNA TGTGCCACCAGCAGGGACGGGGCCTACGAGCGGTACTTC.

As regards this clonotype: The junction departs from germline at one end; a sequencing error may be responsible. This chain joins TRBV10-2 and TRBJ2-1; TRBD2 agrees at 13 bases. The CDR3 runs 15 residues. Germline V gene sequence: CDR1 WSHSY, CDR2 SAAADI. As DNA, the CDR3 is TGTGCCAGCAGTTCGACTAGCGGGGGGACCAATGAGCAGTTCTTC. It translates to CASSSTSGGTNEQFF.

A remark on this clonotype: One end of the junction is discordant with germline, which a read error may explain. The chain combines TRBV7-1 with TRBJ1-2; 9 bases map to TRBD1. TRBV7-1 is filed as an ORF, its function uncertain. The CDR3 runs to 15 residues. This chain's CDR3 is CASSTAGTGNYGYTF. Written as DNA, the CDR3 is TGTGCCAGCAGCACAGCCGGGACAGGGAACTATGGCTACACCTTC.

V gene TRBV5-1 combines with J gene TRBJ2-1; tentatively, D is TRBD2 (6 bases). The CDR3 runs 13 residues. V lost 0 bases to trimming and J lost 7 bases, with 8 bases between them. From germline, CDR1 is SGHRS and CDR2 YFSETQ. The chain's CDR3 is CASSLDRENEQFF. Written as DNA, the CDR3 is TGCGCCAGCAGCTTGGACCGGGAGAATGAGCAGTTCTTC.

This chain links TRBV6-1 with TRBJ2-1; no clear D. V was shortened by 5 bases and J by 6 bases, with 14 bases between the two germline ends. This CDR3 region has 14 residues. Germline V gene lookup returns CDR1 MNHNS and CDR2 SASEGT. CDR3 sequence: CASSPPMETNEQFF. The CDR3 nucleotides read TGTGCCAGCAGTCCACCTATGGAGACCAATGAGCAGTTCTTC.

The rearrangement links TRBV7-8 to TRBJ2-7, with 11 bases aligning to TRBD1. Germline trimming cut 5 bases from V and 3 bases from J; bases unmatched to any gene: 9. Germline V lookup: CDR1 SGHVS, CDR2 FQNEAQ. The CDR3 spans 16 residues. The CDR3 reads CASSPQAGTGGYEQYF. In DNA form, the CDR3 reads TGTGCCAGCAGCCCGCAGGCCGGGACAGGGGGCTACGAGCAGTACTTC.

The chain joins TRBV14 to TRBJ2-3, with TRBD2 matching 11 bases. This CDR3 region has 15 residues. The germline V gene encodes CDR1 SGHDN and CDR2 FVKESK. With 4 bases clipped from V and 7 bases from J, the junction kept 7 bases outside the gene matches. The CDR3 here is CASSRLLAGDHTQYF. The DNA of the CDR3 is TGTGCCAGCAGCCGACTACTAGCGGGGGATCATACGCAGTATTTT.

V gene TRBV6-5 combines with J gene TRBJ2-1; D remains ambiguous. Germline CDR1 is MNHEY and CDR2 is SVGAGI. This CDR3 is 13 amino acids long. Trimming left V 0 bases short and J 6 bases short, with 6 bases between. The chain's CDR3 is CASSYSVVNEQFF. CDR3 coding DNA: TGTGCCAGCAGTTACTCCGTTGTCAATGAGCAGTTCTTC.

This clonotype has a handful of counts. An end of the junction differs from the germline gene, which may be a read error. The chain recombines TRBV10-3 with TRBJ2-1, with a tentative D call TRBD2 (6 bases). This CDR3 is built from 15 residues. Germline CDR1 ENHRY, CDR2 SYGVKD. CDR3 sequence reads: CASSELANSYNEQFF. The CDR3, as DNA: TGTGCCAGCAGTGAACTAGCTAACTCCTACAATGAGCAGTTCTTC.

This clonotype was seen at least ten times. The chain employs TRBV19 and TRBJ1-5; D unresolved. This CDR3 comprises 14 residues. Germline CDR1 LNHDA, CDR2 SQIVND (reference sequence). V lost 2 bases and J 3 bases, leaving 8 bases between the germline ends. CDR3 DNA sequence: TGTGCCAGTAGTATAAAGGACGACAATCAGCCCCAGCATTTT. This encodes CASSIKDDNQPQHF.

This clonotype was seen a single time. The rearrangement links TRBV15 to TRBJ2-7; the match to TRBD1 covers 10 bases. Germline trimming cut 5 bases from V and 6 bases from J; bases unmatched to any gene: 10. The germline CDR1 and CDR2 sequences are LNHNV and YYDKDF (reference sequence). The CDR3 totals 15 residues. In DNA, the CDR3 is TGTGCCACCAGCTTGACAGGGGGCAAGCGCGGCGAGCAGTACTTC. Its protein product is CATSLTGGKRGEQYF.

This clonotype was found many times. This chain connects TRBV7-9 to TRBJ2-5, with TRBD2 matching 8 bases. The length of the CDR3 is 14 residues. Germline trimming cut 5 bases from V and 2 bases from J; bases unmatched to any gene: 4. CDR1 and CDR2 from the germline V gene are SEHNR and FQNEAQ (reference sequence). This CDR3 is CASSQGLAQETQYF. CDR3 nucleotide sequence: TGTGCCAGCAGCCAAGGACTAGCTCAAGAGACCCAGTACTTC.

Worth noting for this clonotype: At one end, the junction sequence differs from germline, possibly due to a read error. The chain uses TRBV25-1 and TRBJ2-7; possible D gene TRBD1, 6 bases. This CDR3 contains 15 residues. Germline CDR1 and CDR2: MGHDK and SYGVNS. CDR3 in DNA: TGTGCCTGCAGTGGAATCCGGGACAAACGGTACGAGCAGTACTTC. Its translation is CACSGIRDKRYEQYF.

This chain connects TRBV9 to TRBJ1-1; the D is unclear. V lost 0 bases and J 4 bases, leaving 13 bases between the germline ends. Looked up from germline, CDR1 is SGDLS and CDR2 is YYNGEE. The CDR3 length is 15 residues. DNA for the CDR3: TGTGCCAGCAGCGTAGGGTCGGGTCTGGGCACTGAAGCTTTCTTT. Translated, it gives CASSVGSGLGTEAFF.

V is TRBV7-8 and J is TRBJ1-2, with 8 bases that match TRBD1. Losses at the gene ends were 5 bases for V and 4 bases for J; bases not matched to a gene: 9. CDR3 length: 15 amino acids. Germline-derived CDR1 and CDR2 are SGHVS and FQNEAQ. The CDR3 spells CASSLRTGIFYGYTF. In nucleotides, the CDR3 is TGTGCCAGCAGCCTAAGGACAGGGATTTTCTATGGCTACACCTTC.

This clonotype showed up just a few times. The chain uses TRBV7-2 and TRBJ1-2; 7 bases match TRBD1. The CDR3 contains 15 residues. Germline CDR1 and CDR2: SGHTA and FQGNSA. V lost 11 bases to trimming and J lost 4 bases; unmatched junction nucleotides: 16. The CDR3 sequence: CAWSVLRQGGYGYTF. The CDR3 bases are TGTGCCTGGAGTGTACTAAGGCAGGGGGGCTATGGCTACACCTTC.

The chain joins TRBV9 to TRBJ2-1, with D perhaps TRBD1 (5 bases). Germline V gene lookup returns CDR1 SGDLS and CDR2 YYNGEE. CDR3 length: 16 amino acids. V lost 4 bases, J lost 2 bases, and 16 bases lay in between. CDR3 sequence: CASSPLTVLTYNEQFF. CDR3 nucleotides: TGTGCCAGCAGCCCCCTGACAGTCCTTACCTACAATGAGCAGTTCTTC.

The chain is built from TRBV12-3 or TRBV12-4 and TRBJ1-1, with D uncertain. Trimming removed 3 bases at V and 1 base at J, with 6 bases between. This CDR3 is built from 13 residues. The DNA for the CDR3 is TGTGCCAGCAGTTTTAGTCCGAACACTGAAGCTTTCTTT. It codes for CASSFSPNTEAFF.

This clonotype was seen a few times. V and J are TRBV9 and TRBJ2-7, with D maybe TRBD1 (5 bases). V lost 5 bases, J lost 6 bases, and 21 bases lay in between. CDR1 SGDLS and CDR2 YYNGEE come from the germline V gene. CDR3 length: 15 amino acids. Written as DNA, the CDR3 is TGTGCCAGCAGTCAGAAGCAGGGTATCCCTTCCGAGCAGTACTTC. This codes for CASSQKQGIPSEQYF.

CDR3 residues: CSVGQSSYEQYF. CDR3 sequence (DNA): TGCAGCGTTGGACAGAGCTCCTACGAGCAGTACTTC. The gene calls are TRBV29-1 and TRBJ2-7, with D maybe TRBD1 (5 bases). This CDR3 spans 12 amino acids. V lost 4 bases, J lost 0 bases, and 7 bases lay in between. Germline lookup yields CDR1 SQVTM and CDR2 ANQGSEA.

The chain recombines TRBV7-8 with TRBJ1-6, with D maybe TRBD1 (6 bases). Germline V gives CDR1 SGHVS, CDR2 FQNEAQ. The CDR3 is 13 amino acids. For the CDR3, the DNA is TGTGCTAGGGTTGCAGGGGCGGATTCACCCCTCCACTTT. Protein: CARVAGADSPLHF. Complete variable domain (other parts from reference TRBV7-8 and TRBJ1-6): GAGVSQSPRYKVAKRGQDVALRCDPISGHVSLFWYQQALGQGPEFLTYFQNEAQLDKSGLPSDRFFAERPEGSVSTLKIQRTQQEDSAVYLCARVAGADSPLHFGNGTRLTVT.

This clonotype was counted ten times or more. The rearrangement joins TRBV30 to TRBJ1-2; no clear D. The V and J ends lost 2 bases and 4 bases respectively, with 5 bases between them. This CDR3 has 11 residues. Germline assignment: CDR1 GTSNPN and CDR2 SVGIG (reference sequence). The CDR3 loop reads CAWSRSYGYTF. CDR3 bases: TGTGCCTGGAGTCGAAGCTATGGCTACACCTTC.